The next 3 T cell receptor beta chains were all read from a single sample in a study of T cells in Graves' hyperthyroidism and ophthalmopathy. There were TCR beta CDR3 regions amplified from RNA transcripts. HTBI primers were used for first-round RT-PCR of the TCR CDR3. From the multiplex PCR reads, TCRdb called clonotypes with MiXCR, one entry per CDR3 protein. Of 550,000 to 600,000 distinct CDR3 sequences listed, 46% are singletons. Sequences were obtained from peripheral blood or thyroid tissue (not recorded which). Source of these receptors: an adult woman with Graves' disease, either hyperthyroidism or ophthalmopathy (not recorded which).

V gene TRBV10-2 combines with J gene TRBJ2-7, with D maybe TRBD2 (5 bases). The CDR3 contains 15 residues. The V gene lost 4 bases and the J gene lost 0 bases, with 13 bases spanning the gap. From germline, CDR1 is WSHSY and CDR2 SAAADI. The CDR3 bases are TGCGCCAGCAGTGCGGTGGAGCTAGCCTCCTACGAGCAGTACTTC. This gives the protein CASSAVELASYEQYF.

Only one count was recorded for this clonotype. The chain combines TRBV29-1 with TRBJ2-3; D might be TRBD1 or TRBD2, each matching 5 bases. V was shortened by 3 bases and J by 6 bases, with 13 bases between the two germline ends. Germline assignment: CDR1 SQVTM and CDR2 ANQGSEA. There are 13 residues in the CDR3. CDR3 loop: CSVEAGSSDTQYF. DNA for the CDR3: TGCAGCGTTGAGGCAGGGAGTAGCGATACGCAGTATTTT.

This clonotype has a count of ten or more. At one boundary the junction diverges from the germline segment, which might be a read error. CDR3 loop: CATSGQTNRPQHF. CDR3 sequence (DNA): TGTGCCACCAGCGGACAGACAAATCGGCCCCAGCATTTT. The chain carries TRBV15 and TRBJ1-5, with a possible D match to TRBD1 (6 bases). Germline V gives CDR1 LNHNV, CDR2 YYDKDF (reference sequence). The CDR3 is 13 amino acids.